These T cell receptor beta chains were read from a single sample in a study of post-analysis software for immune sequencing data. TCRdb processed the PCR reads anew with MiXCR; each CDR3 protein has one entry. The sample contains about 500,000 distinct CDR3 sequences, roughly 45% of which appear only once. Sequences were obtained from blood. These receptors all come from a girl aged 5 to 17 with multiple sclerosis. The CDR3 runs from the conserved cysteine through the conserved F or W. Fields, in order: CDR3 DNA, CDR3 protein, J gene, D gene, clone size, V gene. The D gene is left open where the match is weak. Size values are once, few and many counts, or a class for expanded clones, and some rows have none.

CDR3 DNA: TGTGCCAGCGGACTCTCCTCCGAGCAGTACTTC
CDR3 protein: CASGLSSEQYF
J gene: TRBJ2-7
D gene: -
clone size: -
V gene: TRBV12-3/TRBV12-4

CDR3 DNA: TGTGCCAGCAGTTTGCGGACAGGGCGGATTAGTAGGGGCGATGAGCAGTTCTTC
CDR3 protein: CASSLRTGRISRGDEQFF
J gene: TRBJ2-1
D gene: TRBD1
clone size: once
V gene: TRBV28

CDR3 DNA: TGCAGCGTTGAGAGAGGACTAGCGGATTACAATGAGCAGTACTTC
CDR3 protein: CSVERGLADYNEQYF
J gene: TRBJ2-7
D gene: TRBD2
clone size: -
V gene: TRBV29-1

CDR3 DNA: TGTGCCAGCAGCACGACCGGGATTGGCTACGAGCAGTACTTC
CDR3 protein: CASSTTGIGYEQYF
J gene: TRBJ2-7
D gene: -
clone size: -
V gene: TRBV28

CDR3 DNA: TGTGCCAGCAGTTACACCGGACTAGCGGGAAGTAATGAGCAGTTCTTC
CDR3 protein: CASSYTGLAGSNEQFF
J gene: TRBJ2-1
D gene: TRBD2
clone size: -
V gene: TRBV6-5

CDR3 DNA: TGTGCCAGCAGCGTAGGGACCGATGGTAACTATGGCTACACCTTC
CDR3 protein: CASSVGTDGNYGYTF
J gene: TRBJ1-2
D gene: -
clone size: few
V gene: TRBV9

CDR3 DNA: TGTGCCAGCAGTGACCAGGGGGAAGATACGCAGTATTTT
CDR3 protein: CASSDQGEDTQYF
J gene: TRBJ2-3
D gene: TRBD1
clone size: few
V gene: TRBV25-1

CDR3 DNA: TGTGCCAGCAGTTTCAATAGCGGTCTAGCCAAAAACATTCAGTACTTC
CDR3 protein: CASSFNSGLAKNIQYF
J gene: TRBJ2-4
D gene: -
clone size: few
V gene: TRBV27

CDR3 DNA: TGTGCCAGCAGCCGTTCAGATTCCTACGAGCAGTACTTC
CDR3 protein: CASSRSDSYEQYF
J gene: TRBJ2-7
D gene: -
clone size: few
V gene: TRBV2

CDR3 DNA: TGCAGTGCTAGCTTCCGGGGCACAGATACGCAGTATTTT
CDR3 protein: CSASFRGTDTQYF
J gene: TRBJ2-3
D gene: -
clone size: -
V gene: TRBV20-1

CDR3 DNA: TGTGCCAGCTCAACTGACAGGGACTACTACGAGCAGTACTTC
CDR3 protein: CASSTDRDYYEQYF
J gene: TRBJ2-7
D gene: -
clone size: -
V gene: TRBV18

CDR3 DNA: TGTGCCAGCAGCTTAGCGCAAGGGACTGGGGCCAACGTCCTGACTTTC
CDR3 protein: CASSLAQGTGANVLTF
J gene: TRBJ2-6
D gene: -
clone size: few
V gene: TRBV7-9

CDR3 DNA: TGTGCCAGCAGGGACGCTCCGGACGAGCAGTACTTC
CDR3 protein: CASRDAPDEQYF
J gene: TRBJ2-7
D gene: -
clone size: -
V gene: TRBV6-1

CDR3 DNA: TGTGCCAGCAGTTACAATGTTGAACTAACAGGGATAACGACAGATACGCAGTATTTT
CDR3 protein: CASSYNVELTGITTDTQYF
J gene: TRBJ2-3
D gene: -
clone size: few
V gene: TRBV6-2/TRBV6-3

CDR3 DNA: TGTGCCAGCAGCTTAGCAGGGTTCGCTGAAGCTTTCTTT
CDR3 protein: CASSLAGFAEAFF
J gene: TRBJ1-1
D gene: -
clone size: -
V gene: TRBV7-2

CDR3 DNA: TGCAGTGCTAGAGGTACAACTTCTAGATTCAATGAGCAGTTCTTC
CDR3 protein: CSARGTTSRFNEQFF
J gene: TRBJ2-1
D gene: -
clone size: -
V gene: TRBV20-1

CDR3 DNA: TGCGCCAGCAGTGATGGGGGAACGAACACTGAAGCTTTCTTT
CDR3 protein: CASSDGGTNTEAFF
J gene: TRBJ1-1
D gene: -
clone size: -
V gene: TRBV10-1

CDR3 DNA: TGCGCCAGCAGCGGGGTAGCAGATACGCAGTATTTT
CDR3 protein: CASSGVADTQYF
J gene: TRBJ2-3
D gene: -
clone size: few
V gene: TRBV5-1

CDR3 DNA: TGTGCCAGCAGCAAAACGGGACAGGGGACGCCCACTAGCACAGATACGCAGTATTTT
CDR3 protein: CASSKTGQGTPTSTDTQYF
J gene: TRBJ2-3
D gene: -
clone size: few
V gene: TRBV21-1

CDR3 DNA: TGTGCCAGCAGTTACTCGAGTGATAGCGGGAGAGGGGAGCAGTACTTC
CDR3 protein: CASSYSSDSGRGEQYF
J gene: TRBJ2-7
D gene: TRBD2
clone size: few
V gene: TRBV6-6

CDR3 DNA: TGCAGTGCTAGATCCCGGACTAGCGCTAACAATGAGCAGTTCTTC
CDR3 protein: CSARSRTSANNEQFF
J gene: TRBJ2-1
D gene: TRBD2
clone size: -
V gene: TRBV20-1

CDR3 DNA: TGTGCCAGCAGCTTAGAGGCTAGTAGGGGAGAGACCCAGTACTTC
CDR3 protein: CASSLEASRGETQYF
J gene: TRBJ2-5
D gene: -
clone size: -
V gene: TRBV11-2

CDR3 DNA: TGTGCCAGCAGCCGGACAGGGAGGGCCCACGAGCAGTACTTC
CDR3 protein: CASSRTGRAHEQYF
J gene: TRBJ2-7
D gene: -
clone size: -
V gene: TRBV14

CDR3 DNA: TGTGCCAGCAGTTTAGCGGGGATCACCTACGAGCAGTACTTC
CDR3 protein: CASSLAGITYEQYF
J gene: TRBJ2-7
D gene: -
clone size: -
V gene: TRBV28

CDR3 DNA: TGCGCCAGCAGCCGGGGACTAGCGGGAGTCCTGTTGGCTGACAGGGAGCAGTACTTC
CDR3 protein: CASSRGLAGVLLADREQYF
J gene: TRBJ2-4
D gene: TRBD2
clone size: few
V gene: TRBV4-1

CDR3 DNA: TGTGCCAGCAGTCGAGCCGACAGGGGAGCCTTTCGGCCCCAGCATTTT
CDR3 protein: CASSRADRGAFRPQHF
J gene: TRBJ1-5
D gene: TRBD1
clone size: -
V gene: TRBV6-6

CDR3 DNA: TGCGCCAGCAGCCAAGACGGGTGGTCGTCGGATGAGCAGTTCTTC
CDR3 protein: CASSQDGWSSDEQFF
J gene: TRBJ2-1
D gene: -
clone size: -
V gene: TRBV4-1

CDR3 DNA: TGCAGCGCCGGGGGACAAATAAAGGGTGAAAAACGGTTTTTT
CDR3 protein: CSAGGQIKGEKRFF
J gene: TRBJ1-4
D gene: -
clone size: -
V gene: TRBV29-1

CDR3 DNA: TGTGCCACCAGCAGAGATCGGATGGGGACCCAGTACTTC
CDR3 protein: CATSRDRMGTQYF
J gene: TRBJ2-5
D gene: -
clone size: few
V gene: TRBV15

CDR3 DNA: TGCAGTGCCAACGACCGGACCTACGAGCAGTACTTC
CDR3 protein: CSANDRTYEQYF
J gene: TRBJ2-7
D gene: -
clone size: once
V gene: TRBV20-1

CDR3 DNA: TGTGCCAGCAAGAGGGACACGGCAAACACTGAAGCTTTCTTT
CDR3 protein: CASKRDTANTEAFF
J gene: TRBJ1-1
D gene: -
clone size: -
V gene: TRBV2

CDR3 DNA: TGCGCCAGCTCCCTCAAAACAGGGTCCGAATCCTACGAGCAGTACTTC
CDR3 protein: CASSLKTGSESYEQYF
J gene: TRBJ2-7
D gene: -
clone size: -
V gene: TRBV5-1

CDR3 DNA: TGCGCCAGCAGCCAAGCGGGGACTAGCGGCTCCTACGAGCAGTACTTC
CDR3 protein: CASSQAGTSGSYEQYF
J gene: TRBJ2-7
D gene: TRBD2
clone size: -
V gene: TRBV4-1

CDR3 DNA: TGCAGTGCTCCTCGGGGGGAGAACCAAGAGACCCAGTACTTC
CDR3 protein: CSAPRGENQETQYF
J gene: TRBJ2-5
D gene: TRBD2
clone size: -
V gene: TRBV20-1

CDR3 DNA: TGCGCCAGCAGCCCCACCAGGGAGGTGGCGGCTCTATGGGAGCAGTACTTC
CDR3 protein: CASSPTREVAALWEQYF
J gene: TRBJ2-5
D gene: -
clone size: few
V gene: TRBV5-1

CDR3 DNA: TGTGCCAGCAGCTTAAACAGGGGCGACTATGGCTACACCTTC
CDR3 protein: CASSLNRGDYGYTF
J gene: TRBJ1-2
D gene: TRBD1
clone size: few
V gene: TRBV7-2

CDR3 DNA: TGTGCCACCAGTGATCCTGGGACTAGCGGACCCTACAATGAGCAGTTCTTC
CDR3 protein: CATSDPGTSGPYNEQFF
J gene: TRBJ2-1
D gene: TRBD2
clone size: -
V gene: TRBV24-1

CDR3 DNA: TGCGCCAGCAGCCAAGATTTCGGGGACAGCTTCTATGGCTACACCTTC
CDR3 protein: CASSQDFGDSFYGYTF
J gene: TRBJ1-2
D gene: TRBD1
clone size: -
V gene: TRBV4-3

CDR3 DNA: TGCAGTCCTAACTCCAGGTACCAAGAGACCCAGTACTTC
CDR3 protein: CSPNSRYQETQYF
J gene: TRBJ2-5
D gene: -
clone size: -
V gene: TRBV20-1

CDR3 DNA: TGTGCCAGCAGTCTTAGCGGCCTCACCGACTCCTACAATGAGCAGTTCTTC
CDR3 protein: CASSLSGLTDSYNEQFF
J gene: TRBJ2-1
D gene: -
clone size: few
V gene: TRBV6-2/TRBV6-3

CDR3 DNA: TGTGCCAGCAGCCCGGACAGGAATCGCAATCAGCCCCAGCATTTT
CDR3 protein: CASSPDRNRNQPQHF
J gene: TRBJ1-5
D gene: TRBD1
clone size: -
V gene: TRBV27

CDR3 DNA: TGTGCCAGCAATGGCGGAGTGGCCACAGATGCGCAGTATTTT
CDR3 protein: CASNGGVATDAQYF
J gene: TRBJ2-3
D gene: -
clone size: -
V gene: TRBV12-3/TRBV12-4

CDR3 DNA: TGTGCCAGTAGTCCTGGGTACAGGGATTCCTACAATGAGCAGTTCTTC
CDR3 protein: CASSPGYRDSYNEQFF
J gene: TRBJ2-1
D gene: -
clone size: -
V gene: TRBV19

CDR3 DNA: TGTGCCAGCAGTGGACAGAGCTCTGGGGCCAACGTCCTGACTTTC
CDR3 protein: CASSGQSSGANVLTF
J gene: TRBJ2-6
D gene: -
clone size: few
V gene: TRBV28

CDR3 DNA: TGCAGTGCTCGACGACAGGGGGCCACCGGGGAGCTGTTTTTT
CDR3 protein: CSARRQGATGELFF
J gene: TRBJ2-2
D gene: TRBD1
clone size: -
V gene: TRBV20-1

CDR3 DNA: TGTGCCAGCAGTGAAATGAGCGGGCCTCCCTACGAGCAGTACTTC
CDR3 protein: CASSEMSGPPYEQYF
J gene: TRBJ2-7
D gene: -
clone size: few
V gene: TRBV25-1

CDR3 DNA: TGTGCCAGCAGCTACGGACTAGCGGGAGGGGGTACGCAGTATTTT
CDR3 protein: CASSYGLAGGGTQYF
J gene: TRBJ2-3
D gene: TRBD2
clone size: -
V gene: TRBV7-3

CDR3 DNA: TGTGCCAGCAGTTTACTGGGACAGGGGTTAATGAACACTGAAGCTTTCTTT
CDR3 protein: CASSLLGQGLMNTEAFF
J gene: TRBJ1-1
D gene: TRBD1
clone size: -
V gene: TRBV6-5

CDR3 DNA: TGTGCCAGCAGCGTAGTGTACTCTGGGACAGGGGAAGTAGATACGCGGTATTTT
CDR3 protein: CASSVVYSGTGEVDTRYF
J gene: TRBJ2-3
D gene: TRBD1
clone size: -
V gene: TRBV9

CDR3 DNA: TGTGCCAGCAGCACAGAAACCTCCCGTAGCTCCTACAATGAGCAGTTCTTC
CDR3 protein: CASSTETSRSSYNEQFF
J gene: TRBJ2-1
D gene: -
clone size: -
V gene: TRBV12-3/TRBV12-4

CDR3 DNA: TGCAGCGTTGAAGATGATTCACGGAACACTGAAGCTTTCTTT
CDR3 protein: CSVEDDSRNTEAFF
J gene: TRBJ1-1
D gene: -
clone size: -
V gene: TRBV29-1

CDR3 DNA: TGCAGTGCTAGGACAGTACAAGAGACCCAGTACTTC
CDR3 protein: CSARTVQETQYF
J gene: TRBJ2-5
D gene: -
clone size: -
V gene: TRBV20-1

CDR3 DNA: TGCGCCAGCAGCCAAGAAGCGGCAGGCCGACGGCAGCCCCAGCATTTT
CDR3 protein: CASSQEAAGRRQPQHF
J gene: TRBJ1-5
D gene: -
clone size: -
V gene: TRBV4-1